Reported below is one T cell receptor beta chain. Its antigen is not known. This may stem from a read error, because a much larger clone lies one nucleotide away. With a J-beta primer mix and a sample-barcoded 5' primer, a second PCR ran about 6 to 11 cycles. One entry per CDR3 protein, called by TCRdb with MiXCR from the 5' RACE reads. The table has around 850,000 distinct CDR3 sequences, 36% seen once. The sample is drawn from a study of blood T cells in healthy people across ages. Overall study results and limits: Any conclusive comparison of naive versus antigen-experienced cells was prevented by using unsorted PBMCs.

The CDR3 length is 14 residues. The germline gives CDR1 SGDLS, CDR2 YYNGEE. Those donating, healthy Caucasian individuals from Russia, were aged roughly 6 to 95. This clonotype was obtained from a young man in good health. The sample consisted of blood. The chain links TRBV9 to TRBJ2-3; the match to TRBD2 covers 8 bases. As DNA, the CDR3 is TGTCCCAGCAGCGTAGGAAGCGGGGGCCCCGGAGAGTATTTT. Protein: CPSSVGSGGPGEYF.